This T cell receptor beta chain was sequenced for a study of blood T cell repertoires in COVID-19. Study information: The study drew acute and convalescent COVID-19 samples from the United States, Italy and Spain.

Original data processing: Estimation of nucleated cell counts relied on the amplification of reference gene primers. Sequencing used immunoSEQ multiplex PCR; TCRdb keeps in-frame clones, though not all of them. V and J calls and clone size are as listed in that table; D and trimming were resolved from the DNA. The sample contains 200,000 to 300,000 clones, approximately 86% of which appear only once. V lost 5 bases, J lost 4 bases, and 3 bases stayed unmatched. Germline V gives CDR1 SSHAT, CDR2 FNYEAQ (reference sequence). The CDR3 loop spans 15 amino acids. The chain uses TRBV7-7 and TRBJ2-3; 13 nucleotides match TRBD2. This TCR came from a woman aged 25 to 39 who had recovered from COVID-19. Input material: peripheral blood. The CDR3 coding sequence is TGTGCCAGCAGCGTGGGACTAGCGGGGTCAGATACGCAGTATTTT. Translation gives CASSVGLAGSDTQYF.